This entry is about one TCR beta chain. Its antigen is currently unknown. The entry originates in a study of T cell responses to AZD1222 COVID-19 vaccine. Study-level information: Recipients boosted at about 4 weeks or about 12 weeks are pooled.

Study-wide results and caveats: Clonal diversity was possibly underestimated, and white British individuals and females predominated among donors. No day 14 peak samples; only post-peak repertoires were characterized. With two AZD1222 doses given, Spike-specific TCR breadth and depth both rose.

The CDR3 covers 16 residues. Germline CDR1 reads SQVTM; CDR2 reads ANQGSEA. V shed 0 bases and J shed 1 base, with 13 bases lying between them. Generated by immunoSEQ multiplex PCR, the TCRdb table keeps only in-frame clones and is missing some. The sample includes about 120,000 clones, 80% to 90% of them seen just once. Material: peripheral blood, obtained on day 0 of AZD1222 vaccination. The chain has TRBV29-1 and TRBJ2-1; D might be TRBD1 or TRBD2, each matching 5 bases. This sequence was found in an adult in good health. The CDR3 sequence is CSVEEGASGSYNEQFF. In DNA form, the CDR3 reads TGCAGCGTTGAAGAAGGGGCCTCGGGGTCCTACAATGAGCAGTTCTTC.